A selection of T cell receptor beta chains follows, all from one sample in a study of T-cell reconstitution after alpha-beta-depleted transplantation in children. TCRdb re-analysed the PCR reads in MiXCR, keeping a single row per CDR3 protein. The sample includes 700,000 to 950,000 distinct CDR3 sequences, 15% to 20% of them seen just once. Sequenced here: PBMCs, mostly from graft donor cells, sampled 360 days after TCRalphabeta/CD19-depleted stem cell transplant. These receptors came from a male patient younger than 18 who had a stem cell transplant for acute lymphoblastic leukemia, so the T cells may come from the graft donor. Both conserved end residues are trimmed from each CDR3.

V gene: TRBV7-9; J gene: TRBJ1-1; CDR3 protein: ASSLVVHSNTEAF
V gene: TRBV19; J gene: TRBJ2-1; CDR3 protein: ASTVAGLYNEQF
V gene: TRBV7-8; J gene: TRBJ2-7; CDR3 protein: ASSLVGFDEQY
V gene: TRBV5-1; J gene: TRBJ2-7; CDR3 protein: ASSLRPSGRFDEQY
V gene: TRBV4-1; J gene: TRBJ2-7; CDR3 protein: ASSQWDRGYEQY
V gene: TRBV6-1; J gene: TRBJ2-2; CDR3 protein: ASSKLAGGRNTGELF
V gene: TRBV4-1; J gene: TRBJ2-7; CDR3 protein: ASSPGPTGFHEQY
V gene: TRBV6-5; J gene: TRBJ2-1; CDR3 protein: ASKRDPQYEQF
V gene: TRBV7-3; J gene: TRBJ2-1; CDR3 protein: ASSPRRSGVPSYNEQF
V gene: TRBV2; J gene: TRBJ2-6; CDR3 protein: ASRGSGANVLT
V gene: TRBV7-9; J gene: TRBJ2-7; CDR3 protein: ASSLPGTPFAQY
V gene: TRBV14; J gene: TRBJ2-1; CDR3 protein: ASKPGTSYNEQF
V gene: TRBV20-1; J gene: TRBJ2-5; CDR3 protein: SAPPADRGIETQY
V gene: TRBV15; J gene: TRBJ2-7; CDR3 protein: ATSARDRVYEQY
V gene: TRBV27; J gene: TRBJ2-1; CDR3 protein: ASSFRTGGGGEQF
V gene: TRBV27; J gene: TRBJ2-1; CDR3 protein: ASSLWTSGYNEQF
V gene: TRBV9; J gene: TRBJ1-1; CDR3 protein: ASSSRQGTNTEAF
V gene: TRBV7-9; J gene: TRBJ2-7; CDR3 protein: ASRPPTTGGSSYEQY
V gene: TRBV11-2; J gene: TRBJ2-1; CDR3 protein: ASSLRLLNEQF
V gene: TRBV27; J gene: TRBJ2-7; CDR3 protein: ASSDGISYEQY
V gene: TRBV5-1; J gene: TRBJ1-1; CDR3 protein: ASSPDGRKLK
V gene: TRBV6-2/TRBV6-3; J gene: TRBJ2-7; CDR3 protein: ASGAYEQY
V gene: TRBV19; J gene: TRBJ1-1; CDR3 protein: ASSKGQQNTEAF
V gene: TRBV5-1; J gene: TRBJ2-1; CDR3 protein: ASARGNSYNEQF
V gene: TRBV5-1; J gene: TRBJ2-7; CDR3 protein: ASSRLRVRDRSYEQY
V gene: TRBV29-1; J gene: TRBJ2-1; CDR3 protein: SVELWQEVGEQF
V gene: TRBV20-1; J gene: TRBJ1-5; CDR3 protein: SARLDGSDQPQH
V gene: TRBV18; J gene: TRBJ2-2; CDR3 protein: ASSPVDTGELF
V gene: TRBV5-1; J gene: TRBJ1-3; CDR3 protein: ASSGDRGPGNTIY
V gene: TRBV18; J gene: TRBJ2-1; CDR3 protein: ASSLRIPGTGPYNEQF
V gene: TRBV10-3; J gene: TRBJ2-3; CDR3 protein: ASGTSGSADTQY
V gene: TRBV15; J gene: TRBJ2-1; CDR3 protein: ATLELAGGVEQF
V gene: TRBV2; J gene: TRBJ1-5; CDR3 protein: ASSVSTGGSQPQH
V gene: TRBV7-9; J gene: TRBJ2-3; CDR3 protein: ASSSPPVPTDTQY
V gene: TRBV5-1; J gene: TRBJ2-1; CDR3 protein: ASSRTRLAGIGNEQF
V gene: TRBV12-3/TRBV12-4; J gene: TRBJ1-5; CDR3 protein: ASSPRGYSNQPQH
V gene: TRBV19; J gene: TRBJ1-1; CDR3 protein: ASSDLPDSNTEAF
V gene: TRBV7-8; J gene: TRBJ2-2; CDR3 protein: ASSLEAGNTGELF
V gene: TRBV6-1; J gene: TRBJ1-1; CDR3 protein: ASRPQVNTEAF
V gene: TRBV29-1; J gene: TRBJ2-3; CDR3 protein: SGSPGGTDTQY
V gene: TRBV5-5; J gene: TRBJ2-3; CDR3 protein: ASSRTRSDTQY
V gene: TRBV5-1; J gene: TRBJ2-3; CDR3 protein: ASSIRTGPGADTQY
V gene: TRBV5-1; J gene: TRBJ2-7; CDR3 protein: ASSLELAATYEQY